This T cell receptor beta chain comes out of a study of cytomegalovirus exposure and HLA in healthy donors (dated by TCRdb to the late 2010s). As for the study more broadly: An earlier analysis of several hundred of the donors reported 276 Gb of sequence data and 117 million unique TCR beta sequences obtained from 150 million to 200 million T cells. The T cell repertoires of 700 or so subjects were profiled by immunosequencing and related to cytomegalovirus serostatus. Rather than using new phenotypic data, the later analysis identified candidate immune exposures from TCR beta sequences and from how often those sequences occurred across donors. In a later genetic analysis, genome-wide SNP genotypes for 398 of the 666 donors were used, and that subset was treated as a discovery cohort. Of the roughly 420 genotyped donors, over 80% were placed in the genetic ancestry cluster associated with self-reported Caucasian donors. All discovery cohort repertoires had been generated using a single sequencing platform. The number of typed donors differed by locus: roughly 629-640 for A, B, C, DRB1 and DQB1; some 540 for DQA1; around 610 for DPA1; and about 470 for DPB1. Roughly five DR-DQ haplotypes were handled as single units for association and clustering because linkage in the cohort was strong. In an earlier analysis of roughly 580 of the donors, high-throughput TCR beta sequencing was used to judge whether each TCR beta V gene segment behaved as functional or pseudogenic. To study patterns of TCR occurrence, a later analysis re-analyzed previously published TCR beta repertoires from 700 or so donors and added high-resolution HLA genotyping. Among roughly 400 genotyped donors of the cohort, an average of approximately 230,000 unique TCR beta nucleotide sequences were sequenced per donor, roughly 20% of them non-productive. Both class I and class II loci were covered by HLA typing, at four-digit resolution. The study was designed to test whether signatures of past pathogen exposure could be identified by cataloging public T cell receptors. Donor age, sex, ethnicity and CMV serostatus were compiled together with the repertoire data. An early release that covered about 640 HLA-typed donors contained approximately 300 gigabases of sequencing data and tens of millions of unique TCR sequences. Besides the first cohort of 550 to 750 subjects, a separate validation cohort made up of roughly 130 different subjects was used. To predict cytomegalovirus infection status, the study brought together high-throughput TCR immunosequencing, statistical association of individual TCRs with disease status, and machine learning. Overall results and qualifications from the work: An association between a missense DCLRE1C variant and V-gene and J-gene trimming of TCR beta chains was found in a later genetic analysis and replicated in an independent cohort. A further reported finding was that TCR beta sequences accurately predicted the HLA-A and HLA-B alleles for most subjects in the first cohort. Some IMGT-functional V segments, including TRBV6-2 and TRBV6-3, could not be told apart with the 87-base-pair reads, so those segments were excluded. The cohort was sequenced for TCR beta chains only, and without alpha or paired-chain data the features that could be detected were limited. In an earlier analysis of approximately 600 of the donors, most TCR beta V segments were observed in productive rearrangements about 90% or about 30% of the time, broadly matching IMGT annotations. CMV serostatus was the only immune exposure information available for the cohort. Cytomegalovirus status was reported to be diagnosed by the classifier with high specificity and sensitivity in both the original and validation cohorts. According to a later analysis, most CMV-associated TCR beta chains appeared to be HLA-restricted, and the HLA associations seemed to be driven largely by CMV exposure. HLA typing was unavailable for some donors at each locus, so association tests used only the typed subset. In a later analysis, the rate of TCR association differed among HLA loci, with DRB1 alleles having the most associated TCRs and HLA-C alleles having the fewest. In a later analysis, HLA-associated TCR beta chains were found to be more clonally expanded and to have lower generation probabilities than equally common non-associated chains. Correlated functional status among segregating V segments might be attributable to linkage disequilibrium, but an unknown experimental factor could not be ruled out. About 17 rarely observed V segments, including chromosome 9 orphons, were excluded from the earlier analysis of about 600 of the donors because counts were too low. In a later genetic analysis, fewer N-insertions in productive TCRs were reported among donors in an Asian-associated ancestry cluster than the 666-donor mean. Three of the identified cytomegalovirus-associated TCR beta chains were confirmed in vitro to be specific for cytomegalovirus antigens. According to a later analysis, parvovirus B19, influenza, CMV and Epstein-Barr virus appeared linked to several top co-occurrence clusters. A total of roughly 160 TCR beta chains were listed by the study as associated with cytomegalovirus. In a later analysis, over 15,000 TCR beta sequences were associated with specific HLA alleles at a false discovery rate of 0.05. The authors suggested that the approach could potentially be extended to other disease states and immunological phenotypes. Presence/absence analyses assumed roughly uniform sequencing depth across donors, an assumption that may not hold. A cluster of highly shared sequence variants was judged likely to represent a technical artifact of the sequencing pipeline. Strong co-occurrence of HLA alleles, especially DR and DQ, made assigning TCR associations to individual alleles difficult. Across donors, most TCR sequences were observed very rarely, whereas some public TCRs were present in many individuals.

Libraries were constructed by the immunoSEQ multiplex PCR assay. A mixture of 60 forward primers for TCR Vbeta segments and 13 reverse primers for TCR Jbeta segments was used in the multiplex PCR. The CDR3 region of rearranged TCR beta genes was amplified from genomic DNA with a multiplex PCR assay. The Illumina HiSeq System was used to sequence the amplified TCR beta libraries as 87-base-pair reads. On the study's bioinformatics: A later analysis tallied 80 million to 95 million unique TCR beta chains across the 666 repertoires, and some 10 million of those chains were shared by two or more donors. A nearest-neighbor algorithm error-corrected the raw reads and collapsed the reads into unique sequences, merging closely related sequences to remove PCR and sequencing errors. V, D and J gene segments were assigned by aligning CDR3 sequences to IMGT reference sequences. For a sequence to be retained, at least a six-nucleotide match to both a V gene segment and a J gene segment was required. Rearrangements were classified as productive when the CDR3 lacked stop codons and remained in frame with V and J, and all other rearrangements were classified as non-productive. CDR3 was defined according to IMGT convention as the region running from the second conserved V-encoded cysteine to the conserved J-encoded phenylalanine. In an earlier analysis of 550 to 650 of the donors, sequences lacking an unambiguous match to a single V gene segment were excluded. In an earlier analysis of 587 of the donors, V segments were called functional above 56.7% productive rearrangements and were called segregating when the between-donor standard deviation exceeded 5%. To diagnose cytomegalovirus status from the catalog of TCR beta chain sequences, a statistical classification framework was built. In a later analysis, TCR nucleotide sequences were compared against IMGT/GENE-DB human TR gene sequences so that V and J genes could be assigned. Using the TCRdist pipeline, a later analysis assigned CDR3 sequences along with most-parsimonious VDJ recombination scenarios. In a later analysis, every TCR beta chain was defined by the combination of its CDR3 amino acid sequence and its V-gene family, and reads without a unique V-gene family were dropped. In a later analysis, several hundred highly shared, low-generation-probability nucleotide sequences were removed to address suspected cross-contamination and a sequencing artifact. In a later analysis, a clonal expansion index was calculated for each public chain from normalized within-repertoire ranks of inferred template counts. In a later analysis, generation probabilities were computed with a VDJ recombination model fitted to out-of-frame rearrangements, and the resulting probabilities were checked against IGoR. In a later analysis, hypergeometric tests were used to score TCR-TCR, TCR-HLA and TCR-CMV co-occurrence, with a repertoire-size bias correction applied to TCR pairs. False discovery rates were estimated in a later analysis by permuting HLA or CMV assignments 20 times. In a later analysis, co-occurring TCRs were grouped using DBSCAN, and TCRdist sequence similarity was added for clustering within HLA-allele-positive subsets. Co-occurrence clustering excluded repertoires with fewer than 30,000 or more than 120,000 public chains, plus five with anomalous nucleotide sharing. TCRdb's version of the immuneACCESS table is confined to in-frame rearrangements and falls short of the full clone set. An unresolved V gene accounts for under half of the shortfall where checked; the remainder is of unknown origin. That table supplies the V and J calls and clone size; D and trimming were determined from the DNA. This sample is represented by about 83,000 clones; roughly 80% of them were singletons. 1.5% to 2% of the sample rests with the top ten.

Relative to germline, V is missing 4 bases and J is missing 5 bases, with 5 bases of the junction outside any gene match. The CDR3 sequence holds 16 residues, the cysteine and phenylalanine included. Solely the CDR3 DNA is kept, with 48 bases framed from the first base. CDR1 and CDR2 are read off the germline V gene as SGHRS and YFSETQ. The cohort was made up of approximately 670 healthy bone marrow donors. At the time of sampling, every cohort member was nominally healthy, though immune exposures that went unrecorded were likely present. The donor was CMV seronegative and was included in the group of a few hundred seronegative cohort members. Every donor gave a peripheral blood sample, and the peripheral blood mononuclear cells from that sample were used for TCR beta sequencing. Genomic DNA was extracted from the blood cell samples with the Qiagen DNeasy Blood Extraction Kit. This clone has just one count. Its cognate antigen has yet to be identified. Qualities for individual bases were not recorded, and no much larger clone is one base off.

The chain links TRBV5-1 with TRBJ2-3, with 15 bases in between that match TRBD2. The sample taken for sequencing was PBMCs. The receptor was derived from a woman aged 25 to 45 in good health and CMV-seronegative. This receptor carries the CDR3 CASSQGLAGGVDTQYF. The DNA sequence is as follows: TGCGCCAGCAGCCAAGGACTAGCGGGAGGGGTAGATACGCAGTATTTT.